This T cell receptor (beta chain) was sequenced for a study of CD8+CD57+ T cells in acquired aplastic anemia. Study in general: The study obtained an average of approximately 3 ug of DNA from sorted CD4+ and CD8+ cells. General study results and limits: Under 35 was the count of CD8+ CDR3 sequences that patients shared with controls. Patient and control CD8+ Simpson's diversity was not significantly different.

Sequenced patients had shown CD8+CD57+ cell expansion by flow cytometry. A severe acquired aplastic anemia diagnosis applied to all patients. The template for TCR beta VDJ and CDR3 sequence profiling was genomic DNA. Using its own MiXCR run on the reads, TCRdb lists one record per CDR3 protein. This table has about 470,000 distinct CDR3 sequences, less than 35% appearing once. The length of the CDR3 is 14 residues. Trimming left V 0 bases short and J 1 base short, with 6 bases between. Germline CDR1 SGHAT, CDR2 FQNNGV. This clonotype was recorded at least ten times. Its antigen remains unknown. This clonotype was sampled from a human donor with aplastic anemia. This chain links TRBV11-2 with TRBJ1-1; no definite D call. The source material was sorted CD4+, CD8+, or CD8+CD57+ T cells (not recorded which) from PBMCs. CDR3 DNA sequence: TGTGCCAGCAGCTTAGAGCCAGGGAACACTGAAGCTTTCTTT. It specifies CASSLEPGNTEAFF. Drawing the rest from reference TRBV11-2 and TRBJ1-1, the complete variable domain is EAGVAQSPRYKIIEKRQSVAFWCNPISGHATLYWYQQILGQGPKLLIQFQNNGVVDDSQLPKDRFSAERLKGVDSTLKIQPAKLEDSAVYLCASSLEPGNTEAFFGQGTRLTVV.